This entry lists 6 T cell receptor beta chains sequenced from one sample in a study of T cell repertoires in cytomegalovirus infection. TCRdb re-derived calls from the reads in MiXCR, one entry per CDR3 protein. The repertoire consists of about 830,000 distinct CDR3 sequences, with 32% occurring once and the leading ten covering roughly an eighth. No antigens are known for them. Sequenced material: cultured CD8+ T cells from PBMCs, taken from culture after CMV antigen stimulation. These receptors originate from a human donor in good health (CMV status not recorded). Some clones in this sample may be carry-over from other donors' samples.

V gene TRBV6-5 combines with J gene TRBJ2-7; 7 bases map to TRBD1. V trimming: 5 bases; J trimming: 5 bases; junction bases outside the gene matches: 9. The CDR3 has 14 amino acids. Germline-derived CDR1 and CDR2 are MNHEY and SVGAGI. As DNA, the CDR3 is TGTGCCAGCAGTCCCGACAGGGCTGAGGACGAGCAGTACTTC. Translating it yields CASSPDRAEDEQYF.

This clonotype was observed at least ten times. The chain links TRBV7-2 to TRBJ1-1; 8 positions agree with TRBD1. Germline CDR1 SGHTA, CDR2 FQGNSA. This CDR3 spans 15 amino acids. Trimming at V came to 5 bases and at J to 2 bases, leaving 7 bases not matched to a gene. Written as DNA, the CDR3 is TGTGCCAGCAGCGAGACAGGGGACCTTAACACTGAAGCTTTCTTT. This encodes CASSETGDLNTEAFF.

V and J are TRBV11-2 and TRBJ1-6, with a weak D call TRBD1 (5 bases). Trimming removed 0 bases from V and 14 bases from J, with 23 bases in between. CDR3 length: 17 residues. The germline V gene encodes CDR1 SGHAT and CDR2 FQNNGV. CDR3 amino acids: CASSLEGQEGPRSSLHF. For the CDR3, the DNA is TGTGCCAGCAGCTTAGAGGGGCAGGAGGGGCCGCGGTCGTCCCTCCACTTT.

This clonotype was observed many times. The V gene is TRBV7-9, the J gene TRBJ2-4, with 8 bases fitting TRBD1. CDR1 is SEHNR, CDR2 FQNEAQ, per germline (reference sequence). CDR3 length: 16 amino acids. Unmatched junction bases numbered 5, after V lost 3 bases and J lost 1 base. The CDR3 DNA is TGTGCCAGCAGCTTGCAGGGGGCGCCGGCCAAAAACATTCAGTACTTC. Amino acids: CASSLQGAPAKNIQYF.

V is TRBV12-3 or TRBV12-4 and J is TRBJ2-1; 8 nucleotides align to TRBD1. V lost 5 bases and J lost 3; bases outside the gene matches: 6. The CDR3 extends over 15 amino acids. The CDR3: CASSPRDRIYNEQFF. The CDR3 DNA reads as TGTGCCAGCAGTCCCCGGGACAGGATCTACAATGAGCAGTTCTTC.

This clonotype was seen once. The CDR3 DNA sequence: TGTGCCAGTAGTACGGACAGGGTGTTGAAACCAGAGCAGTTCTTC. Its protein is CASSTDRVLKPEQFF. The chain links TRBV19 to TRBJ2-1; 8 positions match TRBD1. V gave up 4 bases and J gave up 10 bases; unmatched junction bases: 12. Looked up from germline, CDR1 is LNHDA and CDR2 is SQIVND (reference sequence). The CDR3 runs to 15 residues.